Listed here are 23 T cell receptor beta chains from one sample, sequenced in a study of technical replicates of blood from a handful of donors. TCRdb's table, derived via immunoSEQ multiplex PCR, lists solely in-frame clones and lacks some. The data show more than 90,000 clones, 90% to 97% seen once. Sequenced sample: T cells isolated from PBMCs. These receptors all stem from a human donor in good health.

J is TRBJ2-4 and V is TRBV27; D perhaps matches TRBD1 (6 bases). V was pared by 4 bases and J by 4 bases, with 8 bases between. CDR1 and CDR2 from the germline V gene are MNHEY and SMNVEV (reference sequence). The CDR3 totals 13 residues. The CDR3: CASSWDKKNIQYF. The CDR3 nucleotides are TGTGCCAGCAGTTGGGACAAGAAAAACATTCAGTACTTC.

The V call is TRBV5-1, the J call TRBJ1-2; 10 bases align to TRBD1. V shed 2 bases, J shed 3 bases, and the junction held 4 bases outside the gene matches. This CDR3 has 15 amino acids. CDR1 is SGHRS and CDR2 is YFSETQ in the germline V gene. The CDR3 DNA is TGCGCCAGCAGCTTAGGGACAGGGGTTTACTATGGCTACACCTTC. As protein: CASSLGTGVYYGYTF. Based on the CDR3 plus reference TRBV5-1 and TRBJ1-2, the full variable domain is KAGVTQTPRYLIKTRGQQVTLSCSPISGHRSVSWYQQTPGQGLQFLFEYFSETQRNKGNFPGRFSGRQFSNSRSEMNVSTLELGDSALYLCASSLGTGVYYGYTFGSGTRLTVV.

The rearrangement uses TRBV18 and TRBJ1-1, with D perhaps matching TRBD1 (6 bases). V lost 6 bases, J lost 2 bases, and 10 bases lay in between. This CDR3 is 13 amino acids long. From germline, CDR1 is KGHSH and CDR2 LQKENI. CDR3 nucleotides: TGTGCCAGCTCGGAACAGGGCAACACTGAAGCTTTCTTT. This encodes CASSEQGNTEAFF.

The genes are TRBV6-6 and TRBJ1-1, with no clear D. V lost 6 bases to trimming and J lost 11 bases, with 28 bases between them. Germline V lookup: CDR1 MNHNY, CDR2 SVGAGI (reference sequence). This CDR3 is 16 amino acids long. The chain's CDR3 is CASSSDGGRRKSGAFF. In nucleotides, the CDR3 is TGTGCCAGCAGCTCGGACGGTGGGAGGAGGAAGAGCGGGGCTTTCTTT.

The chain links TRBV15 to TRBJ2-7, with D unclear. V was clipped by 0 bases and J by 2 bases, with 11 bases between them. Germline V gene sequence: CDR1 LNHNV, CDR2 YYDKDF (reference sequence). The CDR3 is made up of 15 amino acids. Written as DNA, the CDR3 is TGTGCCACCAGCAGAGATGGGCTGAACGCCTACGAGCAGTACTTC. Encoded protein: CATSRDGLNAYEQYF. The variable domain in full, with the rest retrieved from reference TRBV15 and TRBJ2-7, is DAMVIQNPRYQVTQFGKPVTLSCSQTLNHNVMYWYQQKSSQAPKLLFHYYDKDFNNEADTPDNFQSRRPNTSFCFLDIRSPGLGDTAMYLCATSRDGLNAYEQYFGPGTRLTVT.

This clone was detected only once. The chain couples TRBV2 to TRBJ1-6; D remains ambiguous. V dropped 5 bases and J dropped 11 bases, with 16 bases sitting between them. The CDR3 loop spans 14 amino acids. Germline V lookup: CDR1 SNHLY, CDR2 FYNNEI. CDR3 sequence (DNA): TGTGCCAGCAGTTCTCAGGTTCTGAATCCACCCCTCCACTTT. Translating it yields CASSSQVLNPPLHF.

This chain joins TRBV19 and TRBJ1-1, with TRBD1 matching 8 bases. Germline CDR1 reads LNHDA; CDR2 reads SQIVND (reference sequence). V lost 5 bases, J lost 1 base, and 3 bases stayed unmatched. The CDR3 runs 14 residues. CDR3 coding DNA: TGTGCCAGTAGTCTGGACAGGGCGAACACTGAAGCTTTCTTT. Its protein product is CASSLDRANTEAFF. Full variable domain (remainder filled in from reference TRBV19 and TRBJ1-1): DGGITQSPKYLFRKEGQNVTLSCEQNLNHDAMYWYRQDPGQGLRLIYYSQIVNDFQKGDIAEGYSVSREKKESFPLTVTSAQKNPTAFYLCASSLDRANTEAFFGQGTRLTVV.

The V call is TRBV5-1, the J call TRBJ2-7; possible D gene TRBD1, 6 bases. The germline V and J ends were trimmed by 4 bases and 0 bases, with 14 bases remaining between them. This CDR3 region has 15 residues. The germline CDR1 and CDR2 sequences are SGHRS and YFSETQ. In DNA, the CDR3 is TGCGCCAGCAGCCTAGCAGGGGTGGGCTCCTACGAGCAGTACTTC. Translation: CASSLAGVGSYEQYF.

This clone has only a few counts. The chain links TRBV5-4 to TRBJ2-2, with a possible D match to TRBD2 (5 bases). The germline V and J ends were trimmed by 2 bases and 0 bases, with 17 bases remaining between them. CDR1 is SGHNT and CDR2 is YYREEE in the germline V gene (reference sequence). CDR3 length: 18 residues. CDR3: CASSFRRRRDPNTGELFF. The CDR3 DNA follows: TGTGCCAGCAGCTTTAGGCGGCGCCGGGATCCGAACACCGGGGAGCTGTTTTTT. The variable domain in full, completed from reference TRBV5-4 and TRBJ2-2, reads ETGVTQSPTHLIKTRGQQVTLRCSSQSGHNTVSWYQQALGQGPQFIFQYYREEENGRGNFPPRFSGLQFPNYSSELNVNALELDDSALYLCASSFRRRRDPNTGELFFGEGSRLTVL.

This chain connects TRBV14 to TRBJ2-1, with D maybe TRBD2 (5 bases). Germline CDR1 and CDR2: SGHDN and FVKESK. The germline V and J ends were trimmed by 3 bases and 3 bases, with 18 bases remaining between them. The CDR3 extends over 17 amino acids. CDR3 loop: CASSHLRVGSDYNEQFF. The CDR3 nucleotides are TGTGCCAGCAGCCACCTCCGAGTGGGTAGCGACTACAATGAGCAGTTCTTC.

This clone was detected only a few times. This chain joins TRBV28 and TRBJ2-1; TRBD2 might be the D (6 bases). Germline CDR1 and CDR2: MDHEN and SYDVKM. There are 12 residues in the CDR3. The V end was cut by 0 bases, the J end by 9 bases, with 6 bases between. Written as DNA, the CDR3 is TGTGCCAGCAGTTTATGGGGGGGTGAGCAGTTCTTC. Translated: CASSLWGGEQFF.

This sequence joins TRBV7-9 and TRBJ2-7; D remains ambiguous. Between the trimmed V and J ends, which lost 5 bases and 3 bases, there was a span of 14 bases. This CDR3 is built from 14 residues. The germline CDR1 and CDR2 sequences are SEHNR and FQNEAQ (reference sequence). DNA of the CDR3: TGTGCCAGCAGCCCTTGGGCAGACGTCTACGAGCAGTACTTC. This translates into CASSPWADVYEQYF.

The V call is TRBV4-1, the J call TRBJ1-2; TRBD1 agrees at 9 bases. The germline V gene encodes CDR1 MGHRA and CDR2 YSYEKL. The V segment lost 2 bases and the J segment 8 bases; nucleotides outside the gene matches: 18. The CDR3 runs to 18 residues. The CDR3 sequence is CASSQSQAIGDRAKGYTF. DNA for the CDR3: TGCGCCAGCAGCCAAAGTCAGGCGATAGGGGACAGGGCCAAAGGCTACACCTTC.

V usage is TRBV6-5 and J usage is TRBJ1-1, with 8 bases that match TRBD1. Germline-derived CDR1 and CDR2 are MNHEY and SVGAGI. There are 15 residues in the CDR3. With V trimmed by 10 bases and J by 1 base, 11 bases remained unmatched. The DNA for the CDR3 is TGTGCCATCCACTTGGTCGACAGGGGGAACACTGAAGCTTTCTTT. Protein: CAIHLVDRGNTEAFF.

This rearrangement joins TRBV27 to TRBJ1-3; a possible D gene is TRBD1 (6 bases). Germline V gene data show CDR1 as MNHEY and CDR2 as SMNVEV (reference sequence). V was shortened by 6 bases and J by 5 bases, with 14 bases between the two germline ends. The CDR3 extends over 14 amino acids. CDR3: CASSQDSVRNTIYF. CDR3 nucleotide sequence: TGTGCCAGCAGCCAGGACAGCGTGAGAAACACCATATATTTT.

The CDR3, as DNA: TGTGCCAGCTCCCCTCCCGGACAGGAAGCCTACGAGCAGTACTTC. Protein product: CASSPPGQEAYEQYF. The chain has TRBV18 and TRBJ2-7; 7 nucleotides agree with TRBD1. J gave up 2 bases and V 6 bases, and 10 bases lay outside the gene matches. The CDR3 is 15 residues long. Per the germline V gene, CDR1 is KGHSH and CDR2 is LQKENI.

The genes are TRBV14 and TRBJ1-1; 7 bases fit TRBD1. Germline assignment: CDR1 SGHDN and CDR2 FVKESK. CDR3 size: 13 residues. V was pared by 6 bases and J by 1 base, with 2 bases of the junction left unmatched. The chain's CDR3 is CASSRTGNTEAFF. CDR3 DNA: TGTGCCAGCAGTCGGACAGGGAACACTGAAGCTTTCTTT.

This clone was recorded only once. The rearrangement uses TRBV19 and TRBJ2-7; D perhaps matches TRBD2 (5 bases). V was shortened by 3 bases and J by 3 bases, with 12 bases between the two germline ends. Germline values: CDR1 LNHDA, CDR2 SQIVND (reference sequence). The CDR3 sequence is 14 residues long. The CDR3 coding sequence is TGTGCCAGTAGTATGGGAGCCTACCGCTACGAGCAGTACTTC. This gives the protein CASSMGAYRYEQYF.

The CDR3, as DNA: TGTGCCAGCAGAAGAGACTCCTACAATGAGCAGTTCTTC. Translating gives CASRRDSYNEQFF. The J gene is TRBJ2-1, the V gene TRBV27; D is unclear. From germline, CDR1 is MNHEY and CDR2 SMNVEV (reference sequence). Trimming cost V 6 bases and J 0 bases, with 6 bases left between them. The length of the CDR3 is 13 residues.

This chain uses TRBV7-7 with TRBJ2-2, with D possibly TRBD1 on 5 matching bases. From germline, CDR1 is SSHAT and CDR2 FNYEAQ (reference sequence). Trimming removed 1 base from V and 9 bases from J, with 12 bases in between. This CDR3 comprises 14 residues. CDR3 sequence (DNA): TGTGCCAGCAGCTTAGTTGGGGCGCAGAGGGAGCTGTTTTTT. Translated, it gives CASSLVGAQRELFF.

This chain connects TRBV5-1 to TRBJ1-2, with D unresolved. V was clipped by 2 bases and J by 0 bases, with 11 bases between them. The germline V gene has CDR1 SGHRS and CDR2 YFSETQ. This CDR3 is built from 15 residues. The CDR3 protein is CASSLDGDSNYGYTF. The CDR3 nucleotides read TGCGCCAGCAGCTTAGACGGAGACTCTAACTATGGCTACACCTTC.

The chain carries TRBV4-2 and TRBJ2-5, with D perhaps matching TRBD2 (7 bases). The CDR3 runs to 15 residues. The V end lost 4 bases, the J end lost 5 bases, and 17 bases lay between the germline ends. Germline CDR1 and CDR2: LGHNA and YNFKEQ. CDR3 amino acids: CASSRGVGGQETQYF. CDR3 in DNA: TGTGCCAGCAGCCGGGGGGTCGGGGGGCAGGAGACCCAGTACTTC.

The chain couples TRBV9 to TRBJ1-1; D gene uncertain. CDR1 SGDLS and CDR2 YYNGEE come from the germline V gene. V lost 0 bases, J lost 1 base, and 13 bases lay in between. This CDR3 region has 16 residues. The CDR3 DNA sequence: TGTGCCAGCAGCGTAGCAGGAGGGTTGGGGAACACTGAAGCTTTCTTT. Amino acid sequence: CASSVAGGLGNTEAFF.